The 31 T cell receptor beta chains reported below all come from one sample, sequenced in a study of low-dose radiotherapy and immunotherapy resistance in tumors. Priming of first-strand cDNA relied on TRAV- and TRBV-specific primers (covering alpha and beta chains). A constant-region primer paired with the V-primer adapter amplified TCRs over 20 PCR cycles. MiXCR, applied by TCRdb to the reads, yields one record per CDR3 protein. This sample has more than 9,000 distinct CDR3 sequences, with 75% found just once. Receptors were obtained from a human donor with advanced metastatic prostate, ovarian, gallbladder or colorectal cancer (not recorded which). This table probably holds off-target reads from a library built for another chain.

The J gene is TRBJ1-6, the V gene TRBV28; D unresolved. Deletions cut 5 bases from V and 7 bases from J, with 12 bases between. Germline CDR1 is MDHEN and CDR2 is SYDVKM. CDR3 length: 14 residues. CDR3: CASSKTAVNSPLHF. DNA of the CDR3: TGTGCCAGCAGTAAGACCGCCGTGAATTCACCCCTCCACTTT.

This chain links TRBV6-6 with TRBJ1-4; 10 nucleotides line up with TRBD1. The germline CDR1 and CDR2 sequences are MNHNY and SVGAGI (reference sequence). V shed 8 bases, J shed 4 bases, and the junction held 1 base outside the gene matches. The CDR3 is made up of 13 amino acids. For the CDR3, the DNA is TGTGCCAGCGGGACAGGGGTTAATGAAAAACTGTTTTTT. This sequence encodes CASGTGVNEKLFF.

The chain links TRBV5-1 to TRBJ2-1, with D possibly TRBD2 on 6 matching bases. The CDR3 has 15 residues. From germline, CDR1 is SGHRS and CDR2 YFSETQ. Trimming took 2 bases from V and 3 from J, leaving 12 bases between them. This CDR3 is CASSFRETSYNEQFF. CDR3 coding DNA: TGCGCCAGCAGCTTCCGGGAGACTAGCTACAATGAGCAGTTCTTC.

The chain combines TRBV7-8 with TRBJ1-1; no definite D call. The CDR3 runs to 14 residues. The germline CDR1 and CDR2 sequences are SGHVS and FQNEAQ. V was pared by 4 bases and J by 1 base, with 10 bases between. CDR3 in amino acids: CASSSSLRNTEAFF. In DNA, the CDR3 is TGTGCCAGCAGCTCCTCCCTTCGGAACACTGAAGCTTTCTTT.

The CDR3 sequence: CSARQGGPDTQYF. CDR3 DNA sequence: TGCAGCGCTAGACAGGGCGGGCCAGATACGCAGTATTTT. The chain employs TRBV29-1 and TRBJ2-3; 7 bases agree with TRBD1. The V gene's germline CDR1 is SQVTM and CDR2 ANQGSEA. CDR3 length: 13 residues. V was clipped by 7 bases and J by 4 bases; unmatched bases: 8.

This clonotype showed up just a few times. The rearrangement uses TRBV28 and TRBJ2-3, with D possibly being TRBD1 (5 bases). The CDR3 loop spans 12 amino acids. Germline CDR1 and CDR2: MDHEN and SYDVKM. Between the trimmed V and J ends, which lost 8 bases and 0 bases, there was a span of 6 bases. The CDR3, as DNA: TGTGCCAGCGGGGCCAGCACAGATACGCAGTATTTT. The encoded protein is CASGASTDTQYF. The whole variable domain, filled in from reference TRBV28 and TRBJ2-3, reads DVKVTQSSRYLVKRTGEKVFLECVQDMDHENMFWYRQDPGLGLRLIYFSYDVKMKEKGDIPEGYSVSREKKERFSLILESASTNQTSMYLCASGASTDTQYFGPGTRLTVL.

The V and J genes are TRBV13 and TRBJ2-7, with 7 bases matching TRBD1. The length of the CDR3 is 14 residues. Trimming took 3 bases from V and 3 from J; bases not matched to a gene: 5. Germline V gene lookup returns CDR1 PRHDT and CDR2 FYEKMQ (reference sequence). CDR3 residues: CASSFGSGGYEQYF. In DNA, the CDR3 is TGTGCCAGCAGCTTTGGATCAGGGGGCTACGAGCAGTACTTC.

This chain uses TRBV20-1 with TRBJ1-2; unclear D gene. V dropped 3 bases and J dropped 4 bases, with 6 bases sitting between them. The CDR3 length is 11 residues. Germline CDR1 is DFQATT and CDR2 is SNEGSKA (reference sequence). The CDR3 reads CSASPGYGYTF. The CDR3 coding sequence is TGCAGTGCTAGTCCCGGCTATGGCTACACCTTC.

The chain joins TRBV7-2 to TRBJ2-5; D unclear. Germline CDR1 is SGHTA and CDR2 is FQGNSA. This CDR3 contains 13 residues. V was pared by 3 bases and J by 5 bases, with 10 bases between. CDR3 in DNA: TGTGCCAGCAGCTTCGCGGCAACGGAGACCCAGTACTTC. Residues: CASSFAATETQYF. Filled out from reference TRBV7-2 and TRBJ2-5, the complete variable domain reads GAGVSQSPSNKVTEKGKDVELRCDPISGHTALYWYRQSLGQGLEFLIYFQGNSAPDKSGLPSDRFSAERTGGSVSTLTIQRTQQEDSAVYLCASSFAATETQYFGPGTRLLVL.

This clonotype was counted between two and nine times. The V and J genes are TRBV21-1 and TRBJ2-1; TRBD1, the table's D call, was not compared with the DNA. TRBV21-1 is recorded as a pseudogene. This CDR3 has 17 residues. In DNA form, the CDR3 reads TGTGCCAGCAGCGATGGGACGGGCGCTAGCTCCTACAATGAGCAGTTCTTC. This gives the protein CASSDGTGASSYNEQFF.

The chain combines TRBV4-3 with TRBJ2-1, with unresolved D. The CDR3 loop spans 14 amino acids. With 0 bases removed from V and 9 bases from J, the gap between germline ends came to 12 bases. Germline V gene lookup returns CDR1 LGHNA and CDR2 YSLEER. The DNA for the CDR3 is TGCGCCAGCAGCCAAGATGCGGTGCCCTCTGAGCAGTTCTTC. It specifies CASSQDAVPSEQFF.

The chain couples TRBV6-6 to TRBJ1-1; 7 nucleotides line up with TRBD1. CDR1 MNHNY and CDR2 SVGAGI come from the germline V gene (reference sequence). The CDR3 length is 15 residues. V was pared by 5 bases and J by 1 base, with 7 bases of the junction left unmatched. In DNA form, the CDR3 reads TGTGCCAGCAGTGAATCGGGACAGCCGAACACTGAAGCTTTCTTT. This codes for CASSESGQPNTEAFF.

In DNA, the CDR3 is TGCAGTGCTAGAGATGCTGGGGCCAACGTCCTGACTTTC. Translation gives CSARDAGANVLTF. This chain links TRBV20-1 with TRBJ2-6; D gene unclear. V lost 0 bases, J lost 2 bases, and 2 bases lay in between. This CDR3 is built from 13 residues. In germline, CDR1 is DFQATT, CDR2 SNEGSKA (reference sequence).

The genes are TRBV6-1 and TRBJ2-7, with a weak D call TRBD1 (5 bases). The V gene lost 7 bases and the J gene lost 2 bases, with 18 bases spanning the gap. The CDR3 runs 15 residues. Germline-derived CDR1 and CDR2 are MNHNS and SASEGT. The CDR3 coding sequence is TGTGCCAGCACCAAGACAGTCGACGGCACCTACGAGCAGTACTTC. It codes for CASTKTVDGTYEQYF.

This chain links TRBV20-1 with TRBJ1-4; D not certain. The CDR3 has 15 residues. Between the trimmed V and J ends, which lost 2 bases and 1 base, there was a span of 11 bases. CDR1 is DFQATT and CDR2 is SNEGSKA in the germline V gene (reference sequence). The CDR3 loop is CSARPNRITNEKLFF. The DNA for the CDR3 is TGCAGTGCTAGACCCAACAGAATAACTAATGAAAAACTGTTTTTT.

This rearrangement joins TRBV3-1 to TRBJ2-1; the match to TRBD2 covers 8 bases. Per germline, CDR1 LGHDT and CDR2 YNNKEL (reference sequence). This CDR3 spans 16 amino acids. J gave up 4 bases and V 1 base, and 6 bases lay outside the gene matches. CDR3 amino acids: CASSQVSGSGYNEQFF. The CDR3, as DNA: TGTGCCAGCAGCCAAGTAAGCGGGAGTGGGTACAATGAGCAGTTCTTC.

The chain uses TRBV29-1 and TRBJ2-1; D might be TRBD2 (5 bases). Germline V gives CDR1 SQVTM, CDR2 ANQGSEA. This CDR3 contains 12 residues. V was trimmed by 7 bases and J by 15 bases, leaving 22 bases between them. The CDR3 DNA follows: TGCAGCGGGGAGACTCAAATCCATCTGCGGTTCTTC. It codes for CSGETQIHLRFF.

J is TRBJ2-3 and V is TRBV19, with 9 nucleotides matching TRBD1. The CDR3 loop spans 14 amino acids. The ends lost 8 bases at V and 4 bases at J; junction bases unmatched: 7. Germline lookup yields CDR1 LNHDA and CDR2 SQIVND (reference sequence). The CDR3 coding sequence is TGTGCCAGTCGAGGGACAGGGTTTGCAGATACGCAGTATTTT. Protein: CASRGTGFADTQYF.

The chain employs TRBV28 and TRBJ1-5; D is possibly TRBD1 (5 bases). V was pared by 9 bases and J by 4 bases, with 13 bases between. CDR3 size: 13 residues. Per the germline V gene, CDR1 is MDHEN and CDR2 is SYDVKM. This CDR3 reads CARGGVPNQPQHF. DNA for the CDR3: TGTGCCAGGGGGGGGGTGCCAAATCAGCCCCAGCATTTT.

For the CDR3, the DNA is TGCAGCGGGCAGGCGTTGGGCTATGGCTACACCTTC. Translating gives CSGQALGYGYTF. The chain carries TRBV29-1 and TRBJ1-2; D unclear. The CDR3 is 12 amino acids. Germline CDR1 SQVTM, CDR2 ANQGSEA. V shed 7 bases and J shed 4 bases, with 13 bases lying between them.

This chain links TRBV5-1 with TRBJ2-1; no firm D call. Germline V gene sequence: CDR1 SGHRS, CDR2 YFSETQ. The CDR3 has 15 amino acids. Trimming cost V 0 bases and J 1 base, with 8 bases left between them. As DNA, the CDR3 is TGCGCCAGCAGCTTGGCTCACTCTTCCTACAATGAGCAGTTCTTC. The encoded protein is CASSLAHSSYNEQFF.

The chain employs TRBV28 and TRBJ2-7; D gene ambiguous. Germline V gene sequence: CDR1 MDHEN, CDR2 SYDVKM. The CDR3 loop spans 14 amino acids. V was shortened by 3 bases and J by 3 bases, with 12 bases between the two germline ends. The CDR3 protein is CASSFLQPNYEQYF. The CDR3 coding sequence is TGTGCCAGCAGTTTTTTACAGCCAAACTACGAGCAGTACTTC.

V is TRBV28 and J is TRBJ2-7; D possibly corresponds to TRBD2 (6 bases). The germline CDR1 and CDR2 sequences are MDHEN and SYDVKM. Deletions cut 3 bases from V and 1 base from J, with 13 bases between. The CDR3 has 15 residues. Here the CDR3 reads CASSFEGRLSYEQYF. The CDR3 DNA sequence: TGTGCCAGCAGTTTCGAGGGGAGGCTATCCTACGAGCAGTACTTC.

The chain joins TRBV3-1 to TRBJ2-7; unclear D gene. This CDR3 is built from 15 residues. V was trimmed by 4 bases and J by 3 bases, leaving 16 bases between them. Germline CDR1 reads LGHDT; CDR2 reads YNNKEL (reference sequence). For the CDR3, the DNA is TGTGCCAGCAGCCCTCCCGCTCGTCAACGCTACGAGCAGTACTTC. Translated: CASSPPARQRYEQYF.

The chain uses TRBV29-1 and TRBJ2-2; 8 bases are shared with TRBD2. The CDR3 extends over 16 amino acids. V trimming: 7 bases; J trimming: 1 base; junction bases outside the gene matches: 11. Per the germline V gene, CDR1 is SQVTM and CDR2 is ANQGSEA. In nucleotides, the CDR3 is TGCAGCGCCCATAAGGTCGCGGGAGGGAACACCGGGGAGCTGTTTTTT. This translates into CSAHKVAGGNTGELFF.

In regard to this clonotype: Sequence at one end of the junction differs from germline and may be a read error. The rearrangement links TRBV4-2 to TRBJ1-2; D is possibly TRBD1 (6 bases). Looked up from germline, CDR1 is LGHNA and CDR2 is YNFKEQ. The CDR3 has 15 amino acids. CDR3 in amino acids: CASSQDSGQLYGYTF. CDR3 DNA: TGTGCCAGCAGCCAAGATTCCGGACAGCTTTATGGCTACACTTTC.

The rearrangement links TRBV20-1 to TRBJ1-5, with D perhaps TRBD1 (6 bases). The V end lost 0 bases, the J end lost 2 bases, and 17 bases lay between the germline ends. CDR1 is DFQATT, CDR2 SNEGSKA, per germline (reference sequence). CDR3 length: 17 residues. This CDR3 reads CSARDSGGARGNQPQHF. The CDR3 DNA is TGCAGTGCTAGAGACTCGGGGGGGGCGCGGGGCAATCAGCCCCAGCATTTT.

J is TRBJ2-7 and V is TRBV12-3 or TRBV12-4, with D possibly being TRBD1 (6 bases). The germline V and J ends were trimmed by 6 bases and 2 bases, with 17 bases remaining between them. The CDR3 totals 15 residues. CDR3 nucleotide sequence: TGTGCCAGCAGCCAGAGGGGACACTTCGCCTACGAGCAGTACTTC. It encodes CASSQRGHFAYEQYF.

This clonotype has more than one count but fewer than ten. V and J are TRBV30 and TRBJ2-7; D is perhaps TRBD1 or TRBD2 (5 bases each). From germline, CDR1 is GTSNPN and CDR2 SVGIG (reference sequence). The CDR3 consists of 13 residues. V was cut by 0 bases and J by 2 bases, with 8 bases left in between. This CDR3 reads CAWSVRGTYEQYF. The CDR3 DNA reads as TGTGCCTGGAGTGTACGGGGCACCTACGAGCAGTACTTC.

This clonotype was picked up a small number of times. This rearrangement joins TRBV29-1 to TRBJ2-7; D ambiguous. V shed 4 bases and J shed 2 bases, with 12 bases lying between them. CDR1 is SQVTM, CDR2 ANQGSEA, per germline. This CDR3 has 13 residues. For the CDR3, the DNA is TGCAGCGTTGGTGAGAACCGCGCCTACGAGCAGTACTTC. Translation: CSVGENRAYEQYF.

Notes on this clonotype: At one of its ends the junction is not consistent with the germline gene, which may arise from a read error. CDR3 protein: CASSQDPTVSHEQYF. The DNA for the CDR3 is TGCGCCAGCAGCCAAGATCCGACAGTCTCCCACGAGCAGTACTTC. The chain recombines TRBV4-3 with TRBJ2-7; the D gene is possibly TRBD1 (5 bases). Per germline, CDR1 LGHNA and CDR2 YSLEER. CDR3 length: 15 amino acids.